This T cell receptor beta chain was documented in a study of regulatory T cells in long-lasting Graves disease. Points from the study as a whole: Persistent patients had a count of shared public clonotypes (approximately 2,700) that exceeded that of new patients (approximately 1,000). Patients with persistent disease showed a bias toward TRBV28, TRBJ1-2 and TRBJ2-5.

Sample time point: persistent/refractory GD, antithyroid drugs over 5 years with positive TRAb. With RNA extracted from PBMCs as input, the TCR library was made. American Thyroid Association guidelines were used to diagnose Graves' disease. Construction of TCR beta libraries relied on iRepertoire HTBI primers and on Arm-PCR targeting CDR3 regions. TCRdb re-analysed the multiplex PCR reads in MiXCR, keeping a single row per CDR3 protein. The sample shows approximately 360,000 distinct CDR3 sequences, less than 30% of them seen only once. With regard to this clonotype: Antigen: not known.

The CDR3 consists of 12 residues. The germline V gene encodes CDR1 DFQATT and CDR2 SNEGSKA (reference sequence). V gave up 1 base and J gave up 15 bases; unmatched junction bases: 6. The source material was peripheral blood mononuclear cells (PBMCs), sampled when the disease was refractory, from a patient treated with antithyroid drugs. The clonotype comes from a woman aged 40 to 50 with Graves disease. This sequence joins TRBV20-1 and TRBJ1-6, with 7 nucleotides matching TRBD1. Written as DNA, the CDR3 is TGCAGTGCTAGAGGGACAGGCCAGCTCCTCCACTTT. Translation gives CSARGTGQLLHF.